Described below is a single T cell receptor beta chain sequence and its context. The antigen is undetermined. The sample belongs to a study of cytomegalovirus exposure and HLA in healthy donors. Study background: The early release's HLA-typed donors yielded 78 million or so unique TCRs.

Study-level results: It was reportedly the case that the classifier diagnosed cytomegalovirus status with high specificity and sensitivity.

J lost 0 bases, V lost 1 base, and 14 bases had no gene match. CDR3 size: 18 residues. CDR1 is GTSNPN and CDR2 is SVGIG in the germline V gene (reference sequence). The PCR employed 60 Vbeta primers together with 13 Jbeta primers. The assay was immunoSEQ multiplex PCR, and TCRdb's table has in-frame clones only and misses some. The table records approximately 100,000 clones, roughly 70% of them present only once. The chain combines TRBV30 with TRBJ2-7, with 8 bases matching TRBD2. Material for sequencing was PBMCs. This TCR was sampled from a male donor in good health and CMV-seropositive. The CDR3, as DNA: TGTGCCTGGAGTGCCATGGTGCCGGGAGGGCCAAGCTCCTACGAGCAGTACTTC. The encoded protein is CAWSAMVPGGPSSYEQYF. Full variable domain (remainder filled in from reference TRBV30 and TRBJ2-7): SQTIHQWPATLVQPVGSPLSLECTVEGTSNPNLYWYRQAAGRGLQLLFYSVGIGQISSEVPQNLSASRPQDRQFILSSKKLLLSDSGFYLCAWSAMVPGGPSSYEQYFGPGTRLTVT.